This T cell receptor beta chain was sequenced in a study of blood T cell repertoires in COVID-19. Overall study context: Researchers got acute and convalescent COVID-19 samples from the United States, Italy and Spain. Sources were T cells, B-cell-depleted T cells, or PBMCs; the material itself was cDNA or gDNA.

Germline CDR1 reads WNHNN; CDR2 reads SYGVQD (reference sequence). The V gene end was trimmed by 5 bases and the J gene end by 3 bases; junction bases not matched to a gene: 8. This CDR3 has 15 residues. In the authors' methods: Reference gene primer amplification gave estimated nucleated cell counts. TCRdb's copy holds only in-frame clones and misses some; the assay was immunoSEQ multiplex PCR. The V and J calls and clone size were taken over from that table, and D and trimming were inferred from the DNA. The data contain 44,000 or so clones, 80% to 90% of them singletons. This clone came up a few times.

Material: peripheral blood. The clonotype comes from a human donor in a cohort sampled during active COVID-19. This sequence joins TRBV10-1 and TRBJ2-5; TRBD1 matches at 8 bases. CDR3 nucleotides: TGCGCCAGCAGTAGCCCGACAGGGGTGGAAGAGACCCAGTACTTC. Residues: CASSSPTGVEETQYF.